Following are 21 T cell receptor beta chains from one sample sequenced in a study of blood T cell repertoires in COVID-19. This table comes from immunoSEQ multiplex PCR, and its TCRdb copy is limited to in-frame clones, with some not included. The sample has roughly 360,000 clones; 83% are singletons. Input material: PBMCs or T cells enriched from blood (not recorded which). These receptors were obtained from a woman in her forties or fifties who had recovered from COVID-19.

The gene calls are TRBV11-2 and TRBJ2-5; 7 bases line up with TRBD2. CDR1 and CDR2 (germline): SGHAT, FQNNGV. CDR3 length: 16 residues. With 2 bases clipped from V and 1 base from J, the junction kept 7 bases outside the gene matches. The CDR3 protein is CASSLLTGGSQETQYF. CDR3 nucleotides: TGTGCCAGCAGCTTATTGACGGGGGGATCCCAAGAGACCCAGTACTTC. The whole variable domain, filled in from reference TRBV11-2 and TRBJ2-5, reads EAGVAQSPRYKIIEKRQSVAFWCNPISGHATLYWYQQILGQGPKLLIQFQNNGVVDDSQLPKDRFSAERLKGVDSTLKIQPAKLEDSAVYLCASSLLTGGSQETQYFGPGTRLLVL.

The gene calls are TRBV14 and TRBJ2-7; 7 nucleotides align to TRBD2. J was trimmed by 5 bases and V by 3 bases; bases with no gene match: 4. Germline CDR1 SGHDN, CDR2 FVKESK. The CDR3 spans 13 residues. CDR3 loop: CASSQVGTNEQYF. In DNA form, the CDR3 reads TGTGCCAGCAGCCAGGTGGGGACTAACGAGCAGTACTTC.

V and J are TRBV7-3 and TRBJ2-7; 12 bases match TRBD1. V was pared by 4 bases and J by 7 bases, with 8 bases of the junction left unmatched. This CDR3 comprises 15 residues. CDR1 is SGHTA and CDR2 is FQGTGA in the germline V gene. The CDR3 is CASSYRDRGPGEQYF. CDR3 DNA: TGTGCCAGCAGCTACCGGGACAGGGGGCCGGGGGAGCAGTACTTC.

The chain couples TRBV28 to TRBJ1-6; D remains ambiguous. CDR1 is MDHEN, CDR2 SYDVKM, per germline. This CDR3 region has 16 residues. Trimming took off 5 bases at V and 10 bases at J, with 21 bases between the two ends. CDR3 DNA: TGTGCCAGCAGTCCCACCAATCCGTCCCCCGGGTCACCCCTCCACTTT. This translates into CASSPTNPSPGSPLHF.

This chain joins TRBV11-3 and TRBJ2-2; 8 nucleotides agree with TRBD1. V shed 4 bases, J shed 3 bases, and the junction held 4 bases outside the gene matches. The CDR3 length is 15 residues. Germline values: CDR1 SGHNT, CDR2 YENEEA. CDR3 in amino acids: CASSSQGAHTGELFF. The CDR3 coding sequence is TGTGCCAGCAGCTCTCAGGGGGCACACACCGGGGAGCTGTTTTTT.

This sequence joins TRBV5-1 and TRBJ1-2, with D perhaps matching TRBD1 (5 bases). This CDR3 is built from 16 residues. Between the trimmed V and J ends, which lost 0 bases and 4 bases, there was a span of 16 bases. Germline V lookup: CDR1 SGHRS, CDR2 YFSETQ. The CDR3 reads CASSLVGGDPSYGYTF. In nucleotides, the CDR3 is TGCGCCAGCAGCTTGGTGGGGGGGGATCCCTCCTATGGCTACACCTTC. Looking up the rest from reference TRBV5-1 and TRBJ1-2 gives the full variable domain: KAGVTQTPRYLIKTRGQQVTLSCSPISGHRSVSWYQQTPGQGLQFLFEYFSETQRNKGNFPGRFSGRQFSNSRSEMNVSTLELGDSALYLCASSLVGGDPSYGYTFGSGTRLTVV.

The gene calls are TRBV19 and TRBJ1-1, with D unclear. CDR1 and CDR2 from the germline V gene are LNHDA and SQIVND (reference sequence). The V and J ends lost 3 bases and 4 bases respectively, with 9 bases between them. The CDR3 runs to 13 residues. CDR3 coding DNA: TGTGCCAGTAGTATGGGCTATCTCACTGAAGCTTTCTTT. It codes for CASSMGYLTEAFF.

The V gene is TRBV5-4, the J gene TRBJ2-5, with 7 positions matching TRBD2. V lost 0 bases, J lost 5 bases, and 7 bases stayed unmatched. CDR3 length: 15 amino acids. Germline CDR1 and CDR2: SGHNT and YYREEE (reference sequence). The CDR3 DNA reads as TGTGCCAGCAGCTTGGGCCTAGCGGCGGGGGAGACCCAGTACTTC. This codes for CASSLGLAAGETQYF.

The chain links TRBV7-2 to TRBJ2-1; 15 bases fit TRBD2. Trimming removed 4 bases from V and 9 bases from J; junction bases left unmatched: 4. CDR1 and CDR2 (germline): SGHTA, FQGNSA. This CDR3 spans 15 amino acids. This chain's CDR3 is CASSWRTSGRGEQFF. The DNA of the CDR3 is TGTGCCAGCAGCTGGAGGACTAGCGGGAGGGGTGAGCAGTTCTTC.

The chain couples TRBV5-1 to TRBJ2-7; 15 positions agree with TRBD2. Trimming took 3 bases from V and 0 from J; bases not matched to a gene: 10. The CDR3 is 19 amino acids. CDR1 is SGHRS, CDR2 YFSETQ, per germline. CDR3 sequence reads: CASSSNTGTSGGLSYEQYF. CDR3 coding DNA: TGCGCCAGCAGCTCGAACACCGGGACTAGCGGGGGGCTCTCCTACGAGCAGTACTTC. Full variable domain (remainder filled in from reference TRBV5-1 and TRBJ2-7): KAGVTQTPRYLIKTRGQQVTLSCSPISGHRSVSWYQQTPGQGLQFLFEYFSETQRNKGNFPGRFSGRQFSNSRSEMNVSTLELGDSALYLCASSSNTGTSGGLSYEQYFGPGTRLTVT.

The V call is TRBV7-2, the J call TRBJ1-5; 10 bases fit TRBD1. The CDR3 totals 16 residues. Germline trimming cut 1 base from V and 6 bases from J; bases unmatched to any gene: 6. CDR1 and CDR2 from the germline V gene are SGHTA and FQGNSA. The CDR3 region has the DNA TGTGCCAGCAGCTTAGTCGGGACAGGGGATGGTCAGCCCCAGCATTTT. Protein: CASSLVGTGDGQPQHF.

The V and J genes are TRBV5-4 and TRBJ1-2; 7 bases align to TRBD1. This CDR3 is built from 14 residues. The V segment lost 2 bases and the J segment 6 bases; nucleotides outside the gene matches: 7. Germline V gives CDR1 SGHNT, CDR2 YYREEE (reference sequence). CDR3 DNA sequence: TGTGCCAGCAGCTTCATAGGGGGCATCGATGGCTACACCTTC. Translated, it gives CASSFIGGIDGYTF.

The CDR3 loop reads CASREAVRGTFSPLHF. The CDR3 DNA is TGTGCCAGCCGAGAAGCGGTGAGGGGGACGTTTTCACCCCTCCACTTT. The chain couples TRBV6-1 to TRBJ1-6, with D tentatively TRBD1 (6 bases). V was trimmed by 8 bases and J by 9 bases, leaving 23 bases between them. In germline, CDR1 is MNHNS, CDR2 SASEGT. The CDR3 has 16 residues.

The V and J genes are TRBV7-2 and TRBJ1-6, with 7 bases fitting TRBD1. The CDR3 runs 14 residues. Germline loops: CDR1 SGHTA, CDR2 FQGNSA. V gave up 5 bases and J gave up 7 bases; unmatched junction bases: 5. This CDR3 reads CASSLQGRNSPLHF. The CDR3 region has the DNA TGTGCCAGCAGCCTACAGGGGAGGAATTCACCCCTCCACTTT. Drawing the rest from reference TRBV7-2 and TRBJ1-6, the complete variable domain is GAGVSQSPSNKVTEKGKDVELRCDPISGHTALYWYRQSLGQGLEFLIYFQGNSAPDKSGLPSDRFSAERTGGSVSTLTIQRTQQEDSAVYLCASSLQGRNSPLHFGNGTRLTVT.

The chain is built from TRBV7-3 and TRBJ2-2; 10 bases are a match to TRBD1. Germline V gene sequence: CDR1 SGHTA, CDR2 FQGTGA. Trimming at V came to 4 bases and at J to 6 bases, leaving 8 bases not matched to a gene. The CDR3 is made up of 16 amino acids. The CDR3 reads CASSSDRGRFPGELFF. CDR3 coding DNA: TGTGCCAGCAGCTCCGACAGGGGGCGATTTCCCGGGGAGCTGTTTTTT.

V is TRBV9 and J is TRBJ1-4; 7 bases line up with TRBD1. V was clipped by 4 bases and J by 0 bases; unmatched bases: 3. The CDR3 contains 15 residues. Germline V CDR1 and CDR2: SGDLS, YYNGEE. As DNA, the CDR3 is TGTGCCAGCAGCACTGGGACAGCAACTAATGAAAAACTGTTTTTT. It specifies CASSTGTATNEKLFF.

This chain links TRBV7-3 with TRBJ2-2; no definite D call. V gave up 6 bases and J gave up 2 bases, with 7 bases separating them. Per the germline V gene, CDR1 is SGHTA and CDR2 is FQGTGA. The CDR3 runs to 13 residues. CDR3 region: CASSTDNTGELFF. In DNA form, the CDR3 reads TGTGCCAGCAGTACAGACAACACCGGGGAGCTGTTTTTT.

The chain recombines TRBV6-5 with TRBJ1-6; the D is unclear. The CDR3 is made up of 11 amino acids. CDR1 and CDR2 from the germline V gene are MNHEY and SVGAGI. V lost 8 bases and J 6 bases, leaving 5 bases between the germline ends. In DNA form, the CDR3 reads TGTGCCAGCCCTACTAATTCACCCCTCCACTTT. It codes for CASPTNSPLHF.

The rearrangement joins TRBV19 to TRBJ1-1; 8 nucleotides match TRBD1. J gave up 1 base and V 1 base, and 11 bases lay outside the gene matches. Germline CDR1 reads LNHDA; CDR2 reads SQIVND (reference sequence). The CDR3 length is 18 residues. CDR3 amino acids: CASSIGSDRGHPNTEAFF. CDR3 in DNA: TGTGCCAGTAGTATAGGATCAGACAGGGGACATCCGAACACTGAAGCTTTCTTT. The full variable domain, with the rest looked up from reference TRBV19 and TRBJ1-1, is DGGITQSPKYLFRKEGQNVTLSCEQNLNHDAMYWYRQDPGQGLRLIYYSQIVNDFQKGDIAEGYSVSREKKESFPLTVTSAQKNPTAFYLCASSIGSDRGHPNTEAFFGQGTRLTVV.

To note about this clone: Different DNA sequences within this sample yield the same CDR3. This rearrangement joins TRBV18 to TRBJ1-1; D ambiguous. The CDR3 contains 12 residues. Trimming removed 2 bases from V and 4 bases from J, with 5 bases in between. Germline CDR1 reads KGHSH; CDR2 reads LQKENI. The CDR3 nucleotides read TGTGCCAGCTCACCATCCGGCACTGAAGCTTTCTTT. This codes for CASSPSGTEAFF.

This sequence joins TRBV7-2 and TRBJ1-6; D gene uncertain. V was trimmed by 5 bases and J by 5 bases, leaving 7 bases between them. Germline loops: CDR1 SGHTA, CDR2 FQGNSA. CDR3 size: 13 residues. CDR3 in DNA: TGTGCCAGCAGCCCCCCCGATAATTCACCCCTCCACTTT. Amino acids: CASSPPDNSPLHF.